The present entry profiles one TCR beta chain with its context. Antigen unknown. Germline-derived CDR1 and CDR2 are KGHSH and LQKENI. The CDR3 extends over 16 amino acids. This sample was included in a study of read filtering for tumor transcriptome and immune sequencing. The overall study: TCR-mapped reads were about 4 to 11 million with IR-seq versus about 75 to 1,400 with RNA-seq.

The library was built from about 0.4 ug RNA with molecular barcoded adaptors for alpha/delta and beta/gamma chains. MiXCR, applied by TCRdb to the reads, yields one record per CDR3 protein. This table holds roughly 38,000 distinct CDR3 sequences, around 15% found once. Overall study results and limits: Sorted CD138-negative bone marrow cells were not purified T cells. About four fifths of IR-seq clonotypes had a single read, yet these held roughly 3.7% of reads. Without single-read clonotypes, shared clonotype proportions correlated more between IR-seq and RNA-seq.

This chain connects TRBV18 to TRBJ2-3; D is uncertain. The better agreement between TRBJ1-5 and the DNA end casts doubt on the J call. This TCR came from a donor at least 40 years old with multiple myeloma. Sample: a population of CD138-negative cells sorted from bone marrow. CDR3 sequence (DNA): TGTGCCAGCTCACCACAATCTAGCGGGAGAATAGATACGCAGCATTTT. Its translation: CASSPQSSGRIDTQHF.